The TCR beta chain under discussion was sequenced for a study of response to subunit inactivated influenza vaccine. Broader study findings: Authors proposed each seasonal influenza vaccination draws in few new T cells.

TCRdb ran MiXCR on the RT-PCR reads and lists one entry per CDR3 protein. Here the sample spans 490,000 or so distinct CDR3 sequences, 7.6% being singletons. CDR1 SGHDT and CDR2 YYEEEE come from the germline V gene. V was cut by 0 bases and J by 8 bases, with 9 bases left in between. This CDR3 is built from 13 residues. A few counts support this clonotype. Antigen: not known. The sequences come from PBMCs from blood, collected around 25 months after vaccination. The receptor's source is a man aged 45 to 75 who received an inactivated influenza vaccine. V gene TRBV5-6 combines with J gene TRBJ2-4, with a weak D call TRBD1 (5 bases). CDR3 amino acids: CASSLAGLDIQYF. DNA of the CDR3: TGTGCCAGCAGCTTGGCAGGGTTGGACATTCAGTACTTC.